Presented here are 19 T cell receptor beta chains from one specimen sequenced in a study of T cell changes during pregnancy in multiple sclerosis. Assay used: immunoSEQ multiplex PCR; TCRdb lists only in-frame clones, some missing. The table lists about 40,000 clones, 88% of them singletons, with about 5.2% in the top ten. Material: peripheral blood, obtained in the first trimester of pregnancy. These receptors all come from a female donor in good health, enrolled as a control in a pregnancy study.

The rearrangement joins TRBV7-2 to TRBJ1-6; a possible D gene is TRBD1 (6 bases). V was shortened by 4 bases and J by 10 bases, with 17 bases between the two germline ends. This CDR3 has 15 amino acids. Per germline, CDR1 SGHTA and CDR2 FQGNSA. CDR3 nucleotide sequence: TGTGCCAGCAGCTCAAGGGGGAGGGGAGGGTCACCCCTCCACTTT. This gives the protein CASSSRGRGGSPLHF.

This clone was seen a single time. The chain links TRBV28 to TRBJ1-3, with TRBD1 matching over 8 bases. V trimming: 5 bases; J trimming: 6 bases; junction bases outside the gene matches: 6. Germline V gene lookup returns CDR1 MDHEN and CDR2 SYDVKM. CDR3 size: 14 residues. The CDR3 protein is CASSPRTGLNTIYF. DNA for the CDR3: TGTGCCAGCAGTCCGCGGACAGGGCTAAACACCATATATTTT.

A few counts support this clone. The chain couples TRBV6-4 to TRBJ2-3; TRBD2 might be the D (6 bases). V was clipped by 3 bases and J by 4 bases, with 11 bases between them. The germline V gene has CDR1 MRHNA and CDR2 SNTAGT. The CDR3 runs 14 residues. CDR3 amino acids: CASSELSGADTQYF. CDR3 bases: TGTGCCAGCAGTGAATTATCGGGGGCAGATACGCAGTATTTT.

CDR3 protein: CASSLIVGGFYEQYF. The DNA for the CDR3 is TGCGCCAGCAGCTTGATCGTCGGAGGGTTCTACGAGCAGTACTTC. This chain connects TRBV5-1 to TRBJ2-7; weak D call: TRBD2 (6 bases). V was clipped by 1 base and J by 3 bases, with 14 bases between them. Germline CDR1 is SGHRS and CDR2 is YFSETQ. This CDR3 contains 15 residues. The complete variable domain, with remaining parts taken from reference TRBV5-1 and TRBJ2-7, reads KAGVTQTPRYLIKTRGQQVTLSCSPISGHRSVSWYQQTPGQGLQFLFEYFSETQRNKGNFPGRFSGRQFSNSRSEMNVSTLELGDSALYLCASSLIVGGFYEQYFGPGTRLTVT.

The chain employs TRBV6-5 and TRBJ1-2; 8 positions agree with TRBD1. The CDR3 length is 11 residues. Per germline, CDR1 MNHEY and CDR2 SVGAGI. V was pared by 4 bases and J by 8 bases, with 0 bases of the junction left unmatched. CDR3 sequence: CASSSGGGYTF. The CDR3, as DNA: TGTGCCAGCAGTTCAGGGGGCGGCTACACCTTC.

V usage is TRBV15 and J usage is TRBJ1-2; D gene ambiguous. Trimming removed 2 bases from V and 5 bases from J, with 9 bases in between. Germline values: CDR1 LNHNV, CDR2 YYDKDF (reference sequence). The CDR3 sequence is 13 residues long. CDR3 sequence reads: CATSRSPYYGYTF. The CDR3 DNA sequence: TGTGCCACCAGCAGATCACCCTATTATGGCTACACCTTC.

The CDR3 nucleotides are TGTGCCAGCAGCCCCAGCCGAGCGGGAGTAGAGACCCAGTACTTC. This codes for CASSPSRAGVETQYF. The chain joins TRBV7-3 to TRBJ2-5; 8 positions match TRBD2. Germline CDR1 SGHTA, CDR2 FQGTGA. The CDR3 is 15 amino acids. J gave up 4 bases and V 5 bases, and 9 bases lay outside the gene matches.

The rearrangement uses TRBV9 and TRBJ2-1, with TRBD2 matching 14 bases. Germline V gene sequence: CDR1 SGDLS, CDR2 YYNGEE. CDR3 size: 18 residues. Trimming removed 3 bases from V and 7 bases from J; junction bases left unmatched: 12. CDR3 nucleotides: TGTGCCAGCAGCGCACCCTCCCAAAGACTAGCGGGAGGGAATGAGCAGTTCTTC. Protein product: CASSAPSQRLAGGNEQFF.

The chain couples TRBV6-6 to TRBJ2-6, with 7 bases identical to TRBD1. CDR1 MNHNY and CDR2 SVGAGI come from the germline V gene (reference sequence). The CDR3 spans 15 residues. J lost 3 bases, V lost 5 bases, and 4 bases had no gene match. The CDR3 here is CASSDGTVGANVLTF. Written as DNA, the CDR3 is TGTGCCAGCAGTGACGGGACAGTTGGGGCCAACGTCCTGACTTTC.

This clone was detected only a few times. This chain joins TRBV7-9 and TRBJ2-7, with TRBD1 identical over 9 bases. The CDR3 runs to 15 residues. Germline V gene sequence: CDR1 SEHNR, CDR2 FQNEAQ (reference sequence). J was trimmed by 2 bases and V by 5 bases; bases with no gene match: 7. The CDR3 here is CASSPTDRGTYEQYF. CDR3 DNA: TGTGCCAGCAGCCCCACGGACAGGGGTACCTACGAGCAGTACTTC.

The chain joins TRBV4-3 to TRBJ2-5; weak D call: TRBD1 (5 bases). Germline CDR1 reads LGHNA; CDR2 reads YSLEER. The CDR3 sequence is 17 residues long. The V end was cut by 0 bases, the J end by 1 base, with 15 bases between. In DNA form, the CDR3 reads TGCGCCAGCAGCCAAGATCTAAATAGGGGTGGCCAAGAGACCCAGTACTTC. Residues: CASSQDLNRGGQETQYF.

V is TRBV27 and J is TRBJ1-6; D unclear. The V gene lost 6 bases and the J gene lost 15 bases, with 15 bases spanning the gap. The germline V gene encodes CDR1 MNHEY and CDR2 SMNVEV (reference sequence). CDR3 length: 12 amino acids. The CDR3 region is CASSENGSDLHF. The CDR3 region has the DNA TGTGCCAGCAGCGAAAACGGTAGCGACCTCCACTTT.

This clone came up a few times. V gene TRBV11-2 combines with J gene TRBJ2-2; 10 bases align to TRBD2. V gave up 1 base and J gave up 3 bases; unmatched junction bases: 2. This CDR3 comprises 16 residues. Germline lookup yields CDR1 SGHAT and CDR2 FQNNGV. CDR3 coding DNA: TGTGCCAGCAGCTTAGCTAGCGGGAGCCACACCGGGGAGCTGTTTTTT. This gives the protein CASSLASGSHTGELFF.

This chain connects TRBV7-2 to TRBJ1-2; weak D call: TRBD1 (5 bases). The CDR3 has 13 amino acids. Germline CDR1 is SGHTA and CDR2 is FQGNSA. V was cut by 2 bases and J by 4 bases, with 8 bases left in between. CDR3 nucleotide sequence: TGTGCCAGCAGCTTACAGGGAATCTATGGCTACACCTTC. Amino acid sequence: CASSLQGIYGYTF.

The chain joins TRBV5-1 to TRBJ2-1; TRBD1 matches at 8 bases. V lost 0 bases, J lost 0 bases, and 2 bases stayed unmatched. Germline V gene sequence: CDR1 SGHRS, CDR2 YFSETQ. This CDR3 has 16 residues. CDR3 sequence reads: CASSLVGQVSYNEQFF. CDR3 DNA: TGCGCCAGCAGCTTGGTGGGACAGGTCTCCTACAATGAGCAGTTCTTC.

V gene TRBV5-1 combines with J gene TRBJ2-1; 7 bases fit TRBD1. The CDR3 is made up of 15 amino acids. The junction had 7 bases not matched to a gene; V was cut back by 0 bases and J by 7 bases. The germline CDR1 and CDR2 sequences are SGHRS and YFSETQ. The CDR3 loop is CASSLGDRDPNEQFF. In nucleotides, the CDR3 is TGCGCCAGCAGCTTGGGAGACAGGGACCCAAATGAGCAGTTCTTC.

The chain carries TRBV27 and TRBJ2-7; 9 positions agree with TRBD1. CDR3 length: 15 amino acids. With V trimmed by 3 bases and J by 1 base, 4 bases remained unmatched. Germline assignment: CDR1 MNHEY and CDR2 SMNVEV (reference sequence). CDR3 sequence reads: CASSFHGQGSYEQYF. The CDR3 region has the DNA TGTGCCAGCAGTTTCCACGGACAGGGGTCCTACGAGCAGTACTTC.

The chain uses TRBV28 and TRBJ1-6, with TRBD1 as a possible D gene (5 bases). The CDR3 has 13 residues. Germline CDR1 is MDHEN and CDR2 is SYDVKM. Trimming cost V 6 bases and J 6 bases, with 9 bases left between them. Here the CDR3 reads CASSLDSNSPLHF. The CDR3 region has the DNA TGTGCCAGCAGCCTCGACAGTAATTCACCCCTCCACTTT.

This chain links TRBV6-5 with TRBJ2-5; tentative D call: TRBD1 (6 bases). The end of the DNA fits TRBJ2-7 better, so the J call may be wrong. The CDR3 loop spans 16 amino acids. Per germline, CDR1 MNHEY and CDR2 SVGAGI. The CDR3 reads CASSSLQGLLSYEQYF. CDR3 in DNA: TGTGCCAGCAGTTCTCTACAGGGCCTCCTTTCCTACGAGCAGTACTTC.